Listed below are T cell receptor beta chains from one sample, sequenced in a study of blood T cells in healthy people across ages. TCRdb used MiXCR to reprocess the 5' RACE reads, holding one entry per CDR3 protein. The profile shows 1.5 million to 2 million distinct CDR3 sequences, roughly 49% of them singletons. Input material: blood. These receptors originate from a woman aged 40 to 55 in good health. CDR3s include the opening cysteine and the closing phenylalanine or tryptophan. Each record gives: CDR3 length, J gene, D gene, V gene, CDR3 protein. A D gene is named only where the DNA matches it firmly.

len: 13; j_gene: TRBJ1-2; d_gene: TRBD1; v_gene: TRBV7-9; CDR3aa: CASSTWTGHGYTF
len: 16; j_gene: TRBJ2-5; d_gene: TRBD2; v_gene: TRBV20-1; CDR3aa: CSADALLAGRDQTQYF
len: 17; j_gene: TRBJ2-7; d_gene: TRBD2; v_gene: TRBV7-2; CDR3aa: CASSLALAGDIVQEQYF
len: 15; j_gene: TRBJ1-1; d_gene: NA; v_gene: TRBV20-1; CDR3aa: CSAFRGGPGNTEAFF
len: 10; j_gene: TRBJ2-5; d_gene: NA; v_gene: TRBV20-1; CDR3aa: CSLLGETQYF
len: 14; j_gene: TRBJ1-1; d_gene: NA; v_gene: TRBV6-5; CDR3aa: CASSYSKYTGEAFF
len: 14; j_gene: TRBJ2-7; d_gene: TRBD1; v_gene: TRBV6-5; CDR3aa: CASQATGAAYEQYF
len: 15; j_gene: TRBJ2-1; d_gene: TRBD1; v_gene: TRBV7-3; CDR3aa: CASSLTGQRSNEQFF
len: 13; j_gene: TRBJ1-5; d_gene: NA; v_gene: TRBV14; CDR3aa: CASSHGQNQPQHF
len: 14; j_gene: TRBJ1-6; d_gene: TRBD1; v_gene: TRBV10-3; CDR3aa: CAATGQIYNSPLHF
len: 12; j_gene: TRBJ2-1; d_gene: NA; v_gene: TRBV20-1; CDR3aa: CSAGQGNNEQFF
len: 15; j_gene: TRBJ2-3; d_gene: TRBD2; v_gene: TRBV7-2; CDR3aa: CASSVEPGTSGTQYF
len: 14; j_gene: TRBJ1-1; d_gene: TRBD1; v_gene: TRBV7-3; CDR3aa: CASNFKAGGTEAFF
len: 13; j_gene: TRBJ1-2; d_gene: NA; v_gene: TRBV29-1; CDR3aa: CSVEDPGIGGYTF
len: 12; j_gene: TRBJ2-1; d_gene: TRBD2; v_gene: TRBV28; CDR3aa: CATHAGGREQFF
len: 12; j_gene: TRBJ2-5; d_gene: NA; v_gene: TRBV20-1; CDR3aa: CSARVEPETQYF
len: 16; j_gene: TRBJ2-5; d_gene: TRBD1; v_gene: TRBV6-2/TRBV6-3; CDR3aa: CASSDPGQGPGETQYF
len: 17; j_gene: TRBJ2-1; d_gene: TRBD2; v_gene: TRBV7-2; CDR3aa: CASSRSLSGGSYNEQFF
len: 12; j_gene: TRBJ1-6; d_gene: NA; v_gene: TRBV12-3/TRBV12-4; CDR3aa: CASSQYNSPLHF
len: 14; j_gene: TRBJ2-3; d_gene: NA; v_gene: TRBV20-1; CDR3aa: CSAEGGGSTDTQYF
len: 17; j_gene: TRBJ2-3; d_gene: NA; v_gene: TRBV5-1; CDR3aa: CASRPPPPASGTDTQYF
len: 14; j_gene: TRBJ2-3; d_gene: NA; v_gene: TRBV18; CDR3aa: CASSPRRTTDTQYF
len: 14; j_gene: TRBJ2-3; d_gene: NA; v_gene: TRBV5-1; CDR3aa: CASSGPSPTDTQYF
len: 11; j_gene: NA; d_gene: NA; v_gene: TRBV6-5; CDR3aa: CASSRATEQYF
len: 17; j_gene: TRBJ2-1; d_gene: TRBD1; v_gene: TRBV27; CDR3aa: CASSSISGQGGYNEQFF
len: 11; j_gene: TRBJ2-5; d_gene: TRBD1; v_gene: TRBV12-3/TRBV12-4; CDR3aa: CTSSTGEKQYF
len: 15; j_gene: TRBJ2-5; d_gene: TRBD1; v_gene: TRBV28; CDR3aa: CASSPLRTGGETQYF
len: 16; j_gene: TRBJ2-1; d_gene: TRBD2; v_gene: TRBV12-3/TRBV12-4; CDR3aa: CASSGMTSGEFNEQFF
len: 16; j_gene: TRBJ1-1; d_gene: TRBD1; v_gene: TRBV6-2/TRBV6-3; CDR3aa: CASSKGLTGSNTEAFF
len: 14; j_gene: TRBJ2-4; d_gene: TRBD1; v_gene: TRBV13; CDR3aa: CASSYGQGVSIQYF
len: 17; j_gene: TRBJ2-1; d_gene: TRBD2; v_gene: TRBV7-2; CDR3aa: CASSRRGVGTSSGEQFF
len: 15; j_gene: TRBJ2-7; d_gene: NA; v_gene: TRBV6-6; CDR3aa: CASSWGRATPGTQYF
len: 15; j_gene: TRBJ2-1; d_gene: TRBD2; v_gene: TRBV12-3/TRBV12-4; CDR3aa: CASRTTSGGINEQFF
len: 15; j_gene: TRBJ2-5; d_gene: NA; v_gene: TRBV27; CDR3aa: CASSLRDGYQETQYF
len: 14; j_gene: TRBJ1-2; d_gene: TRBD1; v_gene: TRBV12-3/TRBV12-4; CDR3aa: CASSFRDRGYGYTF
len: 11; j_gene: TRBJ1-2; d_gene: NA; v_gene: TRBV7-2; CDR3aa: CAALRQYGYTF
len: 14; j_gene: TRBJ1-1; d_gene: NA; v_gene: TRBV7-2; CDR3aa: CASSPTTGRDEAFF
len: 15; j_gene: TRBJ2-3; d_gene: NA; v_gene: TRBV5-5; CDR3aa: CASSLLSGTPDTQYF
len: 13; j_gene: TRBJ1-2; d_gene: NA; v_gene: TRBV4-1; CDR3aa: CASRKDGGSGYTF
len: 13; j_gene: TRBJ2-7; d_gene: NA; v_gene: TRBV15; CDR3aa: CATSRDQLYEQYF
len: 14; j_gene: TRBJ1-5; d_gene: NA; v_gene: TRBV4-2; CDR3aa: CASSQDNGDQPQHF
len: 15; j_gene: TRBJ1-4; d_gene: NA; v_gene: TRBV27; CDR3aa: CASSLGSRGHEKLFF
len: 13; j_gene: TRBJ2-1; d_gene: NA; v_gene: TRBV29-1; CDR3aa: CIVRDSGTNEQFF
len: 14; j_gene: TRBJ2-7; d_gene: TRBD1; v_gene: TRBV18; CDR3aa: CASSGDRALGEQYF
len: 15; j_gene: TRBJ2-7; d_gene: TRBD2; v_gene: TRBV18; CDR3aa: CASSRGLAADYEQYF
len: 13; j_gene: TRBJ1-5; d_gene: TRBD1; v_gene: TRBV6-2/TRBV6-3; CDR3aa: CASGNRGGQPQHF
len: 15; j_gene: TRBJ2-7; d_gene: TRBD2; v_gene: TRBV10-3; CDR3aa: CAISPLAGSSYEQYF
len: 15; j_gene: TRBJ2-5; d_gene: TRBD2; v_gene: TRBV5-1; CDR3aa: CASSISGGGKNIRYF
len: 13; j_gene: TRBJ2-3; d_gene: NA; v_gene: TRBV12-3/TRBV12-4; CDR3aa: CASTLTQSDTQYF
len: 17; j_gene: TRBJ2-3; d_gene: TRBD2; v_gene: TRBV7-8; CDR3aa: CASSLLRTSGGTDTQYF
len: 15; j_gene: TRBJ2-7; d_gene: NA; v_gene: TRBV7-6; CDR3aa: CASSLGTAGTYEQYF
len: 16; j_gene: TRBJ2-5; d_gene: TRBD2; v_gene: TRBV6-5; CDR3aa: CASRDRLAGGPETQYF
len: 15; j_gene: TRBJ2-7; d_gene: TRBD2; v_gene: TRBV6-1; CDR3aa: CASSSLRGAAYEQYF